This TCR beta chain was sequenced in a study of control samples from healthy donors and cancer patients. V was pared by 2 bases and J by 2 bases, with 4 bases of the junction left unmatched. CDR1 MDHEN and CDR2 SYDVKM come from the germline V gene. This CDR3 comprises 15 residues. The protocol was immunoSEQ multiplex PCR, while the TCRdb copy is restricted to in-frame clones and leaves out a portion. The sample lists 150,000 to 200,000 clones, 85% to 95% occurring once. Specimen: blood. The source is a woman between 18 and 30 years old in good health. V usage is TRBV28 and J usage is TRBJ2-7; 9 bases are shared with TRBD2. The CDR3 DNA reads TGTGCCAGCAGTTTAGCGGGGGGGCAGGCCTACGAGCAGTACTTC. This codes for CASSLAGGQAYEQYF.